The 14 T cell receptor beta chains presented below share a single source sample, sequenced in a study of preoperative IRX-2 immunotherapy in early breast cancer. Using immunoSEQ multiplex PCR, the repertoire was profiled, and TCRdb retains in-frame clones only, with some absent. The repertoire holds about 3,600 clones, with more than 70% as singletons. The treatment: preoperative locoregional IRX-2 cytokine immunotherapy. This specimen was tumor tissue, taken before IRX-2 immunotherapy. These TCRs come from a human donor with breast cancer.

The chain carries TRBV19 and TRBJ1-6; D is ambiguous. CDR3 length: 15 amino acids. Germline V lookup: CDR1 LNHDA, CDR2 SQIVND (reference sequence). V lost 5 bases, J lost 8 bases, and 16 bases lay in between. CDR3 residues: CASSLKPGYYSPLHF. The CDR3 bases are TGTGCCAGTAGTTTAAAACCGGGGTACTATTCACCCCTCCACTTT.

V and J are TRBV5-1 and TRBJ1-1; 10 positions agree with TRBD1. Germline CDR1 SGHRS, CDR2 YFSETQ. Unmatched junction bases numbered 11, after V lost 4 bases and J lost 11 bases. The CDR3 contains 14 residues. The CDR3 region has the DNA TGCGCCAGCAGCCGTGGACAGGGGGAGATCGGGGCTTTCTTT. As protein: CASSRGQGEIGAFF.

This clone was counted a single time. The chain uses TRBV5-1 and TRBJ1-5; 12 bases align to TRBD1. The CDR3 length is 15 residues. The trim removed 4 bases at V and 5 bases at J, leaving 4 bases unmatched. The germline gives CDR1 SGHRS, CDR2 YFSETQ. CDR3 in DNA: TGCGCCAGCAGCCCCGGGACAGGGGGCGATCAGCCCCAGCATTTT. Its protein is CASSPGTGGDQPQHF.

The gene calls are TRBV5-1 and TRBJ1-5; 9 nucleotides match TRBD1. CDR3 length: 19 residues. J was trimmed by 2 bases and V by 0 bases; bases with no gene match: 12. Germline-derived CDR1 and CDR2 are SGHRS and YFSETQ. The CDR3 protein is CASSLGVPGQGRGNQPQHF. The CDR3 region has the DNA TGCGCCAGCAGCTTGGGGGTCCCGGGACAGGGTCGGGGCAATCAGCCCCAGCATTTT. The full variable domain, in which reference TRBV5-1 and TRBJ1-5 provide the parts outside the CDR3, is KAGVTQTPRYLIKTRGQQVTLSCSPISGHRSVSWYQQTPGQGLQFLFEYFSETQRNKGNFPGRFSGRQFSNSRSEMNVSTLELGDSALYLCASSLGVPGQGRGNQPQHFGDGTRLSIL.

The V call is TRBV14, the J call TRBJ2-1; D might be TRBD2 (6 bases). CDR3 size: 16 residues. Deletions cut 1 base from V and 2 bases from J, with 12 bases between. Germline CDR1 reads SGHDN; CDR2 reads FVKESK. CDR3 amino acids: CASSQGLAQPYNEQFF. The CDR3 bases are TGTGCCAGCAGCCAAGGCCTAGCGCAACCCTACAATGAGCAGTTCTTC.

CDR3 in amino acids: CASSPPSGRAGEQFF. For the CDR3, the DNA is TGTGCCAGCTCGCCCCCTAGCGGGAGGGCCGGGGAGCAGTTCTTC. This chain uses TRBV18 with TRBJ2-1; TRBD2 matches at 12 bases. Trimming at V came to 6 bases and at J to 10 bases, leaving 10 bases not matched to a gene. The germline V gene encodes CDR1 KGHSH and CDR2 LQKENI. The CDR3 extends over 15 amino acids.

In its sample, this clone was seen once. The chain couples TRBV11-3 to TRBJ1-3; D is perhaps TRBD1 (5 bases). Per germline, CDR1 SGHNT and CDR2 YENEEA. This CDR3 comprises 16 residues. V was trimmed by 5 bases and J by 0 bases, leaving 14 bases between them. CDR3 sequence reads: CASSNQGRSSGNTIYF. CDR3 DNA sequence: TGTGCCAGCAGCAACCAGGGACGGAGCTCTGGAAACACCATATATTTT.

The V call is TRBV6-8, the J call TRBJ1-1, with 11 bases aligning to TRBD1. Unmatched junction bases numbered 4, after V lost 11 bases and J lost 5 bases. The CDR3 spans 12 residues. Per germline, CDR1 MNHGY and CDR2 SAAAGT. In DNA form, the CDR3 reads TGTGCCGCAGGACAGGGGGCAACTGAAGCTTTCTTT. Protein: CAAGQGATEAFF.

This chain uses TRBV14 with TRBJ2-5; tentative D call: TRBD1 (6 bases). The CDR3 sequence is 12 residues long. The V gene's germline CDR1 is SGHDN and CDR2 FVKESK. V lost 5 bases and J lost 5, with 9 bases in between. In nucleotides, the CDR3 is TGTGCCAGCAGCAGGACAGAGGAGACCCAGTACTTC. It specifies CASSRTEETQYF. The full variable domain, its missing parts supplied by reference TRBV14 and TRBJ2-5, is EAGVTQFPSHSVIEKGQTVTLRCDPISGHDNLYWYRRVMGKEIKFLLHFVKESKQDESGMPNNRFLAERTGGTYSTLKVQPAELEDSGVYFCASSRTEETQYFGPGTRLLVL.

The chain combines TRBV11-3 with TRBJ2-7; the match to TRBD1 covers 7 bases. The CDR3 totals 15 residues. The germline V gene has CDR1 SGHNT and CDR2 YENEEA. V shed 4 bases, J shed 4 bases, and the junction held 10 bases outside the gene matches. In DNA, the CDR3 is TGTGCCAGCAGCTACGATGGGACAGTTGAATACGAGCAGTACTTC. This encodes CASSYDGTVEYEQYF.

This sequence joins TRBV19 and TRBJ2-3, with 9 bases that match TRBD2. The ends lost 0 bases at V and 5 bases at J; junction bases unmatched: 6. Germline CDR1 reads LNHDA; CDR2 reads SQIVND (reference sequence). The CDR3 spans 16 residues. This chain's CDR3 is CASSIDLAGGRDTQYF. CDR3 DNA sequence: TGTGCCAGTAGTATAGATCTCGCGGGAGGGAGAGATACGCAGTATTTT.

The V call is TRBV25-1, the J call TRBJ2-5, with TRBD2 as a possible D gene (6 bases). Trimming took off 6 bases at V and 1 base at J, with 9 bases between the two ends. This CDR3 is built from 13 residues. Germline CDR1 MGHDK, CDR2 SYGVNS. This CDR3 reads CASRPGLQETQYF. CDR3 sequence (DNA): TGTGCCAGCAGACCGGGACTCCAAGAGACCCAGTACTTC.

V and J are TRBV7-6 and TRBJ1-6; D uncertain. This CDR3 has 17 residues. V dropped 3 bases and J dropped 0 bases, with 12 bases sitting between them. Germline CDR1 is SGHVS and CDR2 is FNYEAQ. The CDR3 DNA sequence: TGTGCCAGCAGCTTCGGTTTTTTCATCTCCTATAATTCACCCCTCCACTTT. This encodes CASSFGFFISYNSPLHF.

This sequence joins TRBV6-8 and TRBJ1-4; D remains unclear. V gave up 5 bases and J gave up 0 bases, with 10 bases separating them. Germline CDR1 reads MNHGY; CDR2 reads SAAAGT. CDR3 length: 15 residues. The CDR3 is CASSSISATNEKLFF. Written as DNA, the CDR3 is TGTGCCAGCAGTAGTATTTCAGCAACTAATGAAAAACTGTTTTTT.